This TCR beta chain was identified during a study of T cells in tuberculosis. Germline CDR1 MGHDK, CDR2 SYGVNS. Trimming stripped 3 bases from V and 7 bases from J, with 3 bases between. The CDR3 covers 10 residues. TCRdb's copy holds only in-frame clones and misses some; the assay was immunoSEQ multiplex PCR. The sample includes more than 35,000 clones, about 93% seen only once; the top ten take roughly 7%. The sample was PBMCs. V and J are TRBV25-1 and TRBJ1-1; D remains unclear. The clonotype was recovered from a donor between 5 and 29 years old with latent tuberculosis or without tuberculosis infection. For the CDR3, the DNA is TGTGCCAGCAGTGACCTTGAAGCTTTCTTT. This sequence encodes CASSDLEAFF. Full variable domain (rest looked up from reference TRBV25-1 and TRBJ1-1): EADIYQTPRYLVIGTGKKITLECSQTMGHDKMYWYQQDPGMELHLIHYSYGVNSTEKGDLSSESTVSRIRTEHFPLTLESARPSHTSQYLCASSDLEAFFGQGTRLTVV.